This T cell receptor (beta chain) emerged from a study of blood T cell repertoires in COVID-19. The assay was immunoSEQ multiplex PCR, and TCRdb's table has in-frame clones only and misses some. In the table there are 95,000 to 110,000 clones, around four fifths of which are singletons. This receptor was identified in a man in his 60s with acute or convalescent COVID-19. The sample consisted of peripheral blood.

CDR3 sequence: CASSSQNTEAFF. The CDR3 DNA sequence: TGCGCCAGCAGTTCACAGAACACTGAAGCTTTCTTT. V and J are TRBV5-1 and TRBJ1-1; D remains ambiguous. This CDR3 region has 12 residues. Trimming cost V 5 bases and J 1 base, with 6 bases left between them. In germline, CDR1 is SGHRS, CDR2 YFSETQ.